The clone carrying this T cell receptor (beta chain) has only a few counts. The target antigen is unknown. V was pared by 0 bases and J by 9 bases, with 13 bases between. In germline, CDR1 is SGDLS, CDR2 YYNGEE. The CDR3 runs 14 residues. A single record per CDR3 protein comes from TCRdb applying MiXCR to the 5' RACE reads. This sample has approximately 150,000 distinct CDR3 sequences; roughly 14% occur once, and the top ten carry 11% to 15%. These data originate in a study of T-cell memory formation after mild COVID-19. As for the study in general: Largely, TCR clusters stayed within a single donor. General study findings and limits: There were some responding clones in pre-infection memory, which suggested that cross-reactive memory had joined.

Source material: PBMCs or a T cell subset sorted from them (not recorded which). This receptor was identified in an adult woman who had mild COVID-19 (a few samples of this study predate the infection). Cell type and time point are not known. The chain uses TRBV9 and TRBJ2-1; D possibly corresponds to TRBD2 (6 bases). Here the CDR3 reads CASSVGLDWGEQFF. The DNA for the CDR3 is TGTGCCAGCAGCGTAGGACTAGATTGGGGTGAGCAGTTCTTC.